The T cell receptor (beta chain) under discussion was sequenced for a study of control samples from healthy donors and cancer patients. Germline V gene lookup returns CDR1 LNHNV and CDR2 YYDKDF (reference sequence). The CDR3 has 17 residues. Trimming pared 0 bases from V and 1 base from J, leaving 13 bases between. Sequencing used immunoSEQ multiplex PCR; TCRdb keeps in-frame clones, though not all of them. The sample yields 120,000 or so clones, just over 90% seen once. The rearrangement uses TRBV15 and TRBJ1-5; D is perhaps TRBD1 (6 bases). The source is a woman in her late teens or twenties in good health. The sequenced sample consisted of blood. CDR3 nucleotide sequence: TGTGCCACCAGCAGAGATCGGGGGGGGCCGAGCAATCAGCCCCAGCATTTT. Encoded protein: CATSRDRGGPSNQPQHF.